This TCR beta chain was profiled in a study of OX40 agonist ivuxolimab in advanced cancers. Sequenced by immunoSEQ multiplex PCR; TCRdb stores in-frame clones only, minus some. The sample holds roughly 61,000 clones; more than 65% are singletons and the top ten take around 0.47%. The germline gives CDR1 SGHTA, CDR2 FQGNSA. The CDR3 consists of 15 residues. With V trimmed by 6 bases and J by 1 base, 6 bases remained unmatched. The chain employs TRBV7-2 and TRBJ1-3, with TRBD1 identical over 7 bases. The sequence came from an adult with an advanced solid tumor such as melanoma, head and neck, liver or kidney cancer. This specimen was CD4+ or CD8+ T cells sorted from blood, taken in a trial of the OX40 agonist ivuxolimab. The CDR3, as DNA: TGTGCCAGCAGTCGGGACAGTCTTTCTGGAAACACCATATATTTT. It is translated as CASSRDSLSGNTIYF.